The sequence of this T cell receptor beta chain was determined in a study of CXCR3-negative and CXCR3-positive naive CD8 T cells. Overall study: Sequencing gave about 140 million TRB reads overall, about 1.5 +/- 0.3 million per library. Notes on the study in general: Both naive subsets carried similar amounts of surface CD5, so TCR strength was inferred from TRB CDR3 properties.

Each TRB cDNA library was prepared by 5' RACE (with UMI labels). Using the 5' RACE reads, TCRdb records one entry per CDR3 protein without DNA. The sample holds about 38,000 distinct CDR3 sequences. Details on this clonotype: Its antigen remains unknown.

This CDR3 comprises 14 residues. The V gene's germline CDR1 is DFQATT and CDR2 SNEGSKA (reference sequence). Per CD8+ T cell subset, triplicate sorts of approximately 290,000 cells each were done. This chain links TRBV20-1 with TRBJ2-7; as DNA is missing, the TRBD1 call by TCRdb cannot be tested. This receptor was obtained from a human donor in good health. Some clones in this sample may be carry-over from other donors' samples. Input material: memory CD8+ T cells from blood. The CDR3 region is CSAISGTRSYEQYF.